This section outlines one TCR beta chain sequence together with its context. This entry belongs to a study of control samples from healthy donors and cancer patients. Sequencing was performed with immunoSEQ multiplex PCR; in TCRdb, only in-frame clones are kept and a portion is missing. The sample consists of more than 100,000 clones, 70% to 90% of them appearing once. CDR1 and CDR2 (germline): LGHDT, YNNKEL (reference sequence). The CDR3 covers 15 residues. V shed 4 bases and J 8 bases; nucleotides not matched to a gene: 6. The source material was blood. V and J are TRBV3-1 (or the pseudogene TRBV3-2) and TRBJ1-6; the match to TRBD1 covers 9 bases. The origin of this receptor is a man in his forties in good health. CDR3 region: CASSLQTGGYSPLHF. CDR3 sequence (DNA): TGTGCCAGCAGCCTACAAACAGGGGGCTATTCACCCCTCCACTTT.